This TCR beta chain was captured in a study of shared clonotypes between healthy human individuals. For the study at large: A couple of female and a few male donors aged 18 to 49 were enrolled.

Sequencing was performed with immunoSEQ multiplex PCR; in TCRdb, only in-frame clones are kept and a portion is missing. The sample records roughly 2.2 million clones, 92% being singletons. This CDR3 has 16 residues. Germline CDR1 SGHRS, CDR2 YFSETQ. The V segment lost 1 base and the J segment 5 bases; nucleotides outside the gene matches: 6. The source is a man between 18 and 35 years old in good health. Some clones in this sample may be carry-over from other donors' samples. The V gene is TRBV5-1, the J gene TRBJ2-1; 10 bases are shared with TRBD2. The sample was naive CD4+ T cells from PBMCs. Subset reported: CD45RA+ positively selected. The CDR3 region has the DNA TGCGCCAGCAGCTTGATACTAGCGGGGCTTGACAATGAGCAGTTCTTC. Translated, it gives CASSLILAGLDNEQFF.